This is a list of T cell receptor beta chains from one sample in a study of T-cell memory formation after mild COVID-19. A single record per CDR3 protein comes from TCRdb applying MiXCR to the 5' RACE reads. The sample includes 400,000 or so distinct CDR3 sequences, 20% seen only once; the top ten take about 8.8%. Sequencing was done on a sample of PBMCs or a T cell subset sorted from them (not recorded which). The receptors shown here come from an adult woman who had mild COVID-19 (a few samples of this study predate the infection). Cell type and time point are not known. Both conserved end residues are part of each CDR3. A D gene is named only where the DNA matches it firmly. Size is omitted from some rows. Given values are once, few, many or a class for expanded clones.

j_call clone_size v_call d_call cdr3_nt cdr3_aa
TRBJ2-5 NA TRBV7-3 TRBD2 TGTGCCAGCAGCATGGGGGCGGGGGGGCCCGAGACCCAGTACTTC CASSMGAGGPETQYF
TRBJ1-2 few TRBV29-1 NA TGCAGCGTTATTAGTCTCGACTATGGCTACACCTTC CSVISLDYGYTF
TRBJ1-1 few TRBV30 TRBD1 TGTGCCTGGGAGACAGGGGTAAACACTGAAGCTTTCTTT CAWETGVNTEAFF
TRBJ2-2 many TRBV4-2 NA TGTGCCAGCAGCCACCGACAGAATACCGGGGAGCTGTTTTTT CASSHRQNTGELFF
TRBJ1-2 NA TRBV10-3 NA TGTGCCATCAGTGACATAGACAGCCGGGACTATGGCTACACCTTC CAISDIDSRDYGYTF
TRBJ1-5 NA TRBV12-3/TRBV12-4 NA TGTGCCAGCAGTTTTACAGGGAGGAATCAGCCCCAGCATTTT CASSFTGRNQPQHF
TRBJ1-2 NA TRBV20-1 NA TGCAGTGGGGTGTGGGGGCTGAAGGGCTACACCTTC CSGVWGLKGYTF
TRBJ2-5 many TRBV4-1 NA TGCGCCAGCAGCCAAGCCCTTTTGCGAAGAGGCCAAGAGACCCAGTACTTC CASSQALLRRGQETQYF
TRBJ2-3 NA TRBV20-1 NA TGCAGTGTCAGGGGATCAACCCTTACGCAGTATTTT CSVRGSTLTQYF
TRBJ2-7 NA TRBV4-2 NA TGTGCCAGCAGCGCCCAGGGGAAGGACTACGAGCAGTACTTC CASSAQGKDYEQYF
TRBJ2-1 NA TRBV6-2/TRBV6-3 TRBD2 TGTGCCAGCAGTTACTCGGGCGCGGGAGGGACCCGGGGAGAGCAGTTCTTC CASSYSGAGGTRGEQFF
TRBJ1-5 few TRBV7-2 NA TGTGCCAGCAGCACCGTCGGGGGAGGAAATCAGCCCCAGCATTTT CASSTVGGGNQPQHF
TRBJ2-1 many TRBV5-1 NA TGCGCCAGCAGCTGGGCCCGCACCAATGAGCAGTTCTTC CASSWARTNEQFF
TRBJ2-3 few TRBV20-1 TRBD2 TGCAGTGCTAGCCCTCGAGGCGGGAGAGGGGTAGATACGCAGTATTTT CSASPRGGRGVDTQYF
TRBJ2-7 NA TRBV20-1 NA TGCAGTGCTAGACACCCAAGGGACGAGCAGTACTTC CSARHPRDEQYF
TRBJ1-5 few TRBV6-2/TRBV6-3 NA TGTGCCAGCAGTCCAACAGGGTTTCAGCCCCAGCATTTT CASSPTGFQPQHF
TRBJ2-3 few TRBV5-5 NA TGTGCCAGCAGCTTGGTAACGGGGGCAACAGATACGCAGTATTTT CASSLVTGATDTQYF
TRBJ2-7 NA TRBV7-3 NA TGTGCCAGCAGTCGGGTGGGAGGTCCATCCGAGCAGTACTTC CASSRVGGPSEQYF
TRBJ2-1 NA TRBV7-2 NA TGTGCCAGCAGCCCCGGAGGGTTCGACGAGCAGTTCTTC CASSPGGFDEQFF
TRBJ2-1 NA TRBV7-9 TRBD1 TGTGCCAGCACCTCTGGGGACAGGGCAGAGCAGTTCTTC CASTSGDRAEQFF
TRBJ2-7 few TRBV25-1 NA TGTGCCAGCGGGACCGTCGGGAGCTACGAGCAGTACTTC CASGTVGSYEQYF
TRBJ2-4 NA TRBV4-1 NA TGCGCCAGCAGCCGAGTGCAGGCCCCAAACATTCAGTACTTC CASSRVQAPNIQYF